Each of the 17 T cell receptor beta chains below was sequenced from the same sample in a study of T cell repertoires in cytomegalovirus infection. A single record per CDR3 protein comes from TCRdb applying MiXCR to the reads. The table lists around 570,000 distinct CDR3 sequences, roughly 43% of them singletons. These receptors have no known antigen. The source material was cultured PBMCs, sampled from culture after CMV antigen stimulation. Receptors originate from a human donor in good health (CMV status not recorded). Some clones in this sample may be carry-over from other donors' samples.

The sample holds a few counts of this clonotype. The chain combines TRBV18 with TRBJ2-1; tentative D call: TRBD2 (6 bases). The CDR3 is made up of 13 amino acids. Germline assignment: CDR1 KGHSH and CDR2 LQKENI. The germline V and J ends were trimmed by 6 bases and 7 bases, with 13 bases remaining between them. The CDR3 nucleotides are TGTGCCAGCTCTCCGGGAGCCGGGAATGAGCAGTTCTTC. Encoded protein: CASSPGAGNEQFF.

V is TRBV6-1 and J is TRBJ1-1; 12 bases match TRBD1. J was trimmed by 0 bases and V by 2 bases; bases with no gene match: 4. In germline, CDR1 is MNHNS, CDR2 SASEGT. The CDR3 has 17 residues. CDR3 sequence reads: CASSERDRGRLNTEAFF. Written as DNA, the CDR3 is TGTGCCAGCAGTGAAAGGGACAGGGGGCGCTTGAACACTGAAGCTTTCTTT.

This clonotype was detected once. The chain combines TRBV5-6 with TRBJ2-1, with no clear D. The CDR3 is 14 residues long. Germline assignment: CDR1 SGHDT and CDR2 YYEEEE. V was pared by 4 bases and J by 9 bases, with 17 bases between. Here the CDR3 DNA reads TGTGCCAGCAGCATAGTCACGGTAGGCGGTGAGCAGTTCTTC. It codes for CASSIVTVGGEQFF. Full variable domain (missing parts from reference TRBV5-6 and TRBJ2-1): DAGVTQSPTHLIKTRGQQVTLRCSPKSGHDTVSWYQQALGQGPQFIFQYYEEEERQRGNFPDRFSGHQFPNYSSELNVNALLLGDSALYLCASSIVTVGGEQFFGPGTRLTVL.

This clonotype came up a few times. CDR3 coding DNA: TGTGCCAGCAGCCCTATAGACAGGGGCAGGAGAACTGAAGCTTTCTTT. This encodes CASSPIDRGRRTEAFF. The rearrangement joins TRBV7-8 to TRBJ1-1, with 8 positions matching TRBD1. V trimming: 5 bases; J trimming: 5 bases; junction bases outside the gene matches: 13. Germline CDR1 reads SGHVS; CDR2 reads FQNEAQ. This CDR3 has 16 residues.

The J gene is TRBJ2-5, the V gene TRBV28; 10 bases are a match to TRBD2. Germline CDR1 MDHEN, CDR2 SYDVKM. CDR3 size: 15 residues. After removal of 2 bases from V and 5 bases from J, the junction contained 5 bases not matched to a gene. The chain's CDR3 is CASSLPSGSRETQYF. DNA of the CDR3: TGTGCCAGCAGTTTACCTAGCGGGAGTAGGGAGACCCAGTACTTC. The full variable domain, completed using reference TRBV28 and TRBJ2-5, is DVKVTQSSRYLVKRTGEKVFLECVQDMDHENMFWYRQDPGLGLRLIYFSYDVKMKEKGDIPEGYSVSREKKERFSLILESASTNQTSMYLCASSLPSGSRETQYFGPGTRLLVL.

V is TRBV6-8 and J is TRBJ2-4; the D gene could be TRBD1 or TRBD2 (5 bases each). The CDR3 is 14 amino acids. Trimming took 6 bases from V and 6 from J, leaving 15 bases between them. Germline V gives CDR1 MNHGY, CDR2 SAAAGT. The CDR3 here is CASSPGTDVNIQYF. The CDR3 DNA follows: TGTGCCAGCAGCCCCGGGACCGATGTAAACATTCAGTACTTC.

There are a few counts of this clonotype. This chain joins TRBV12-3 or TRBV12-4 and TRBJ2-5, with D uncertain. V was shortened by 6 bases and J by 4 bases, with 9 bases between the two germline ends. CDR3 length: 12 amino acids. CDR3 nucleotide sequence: TGTGCCAGCAGGGGGTCGGGAGAGACCCAGTACTTC. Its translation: CASRGSGETQYF.

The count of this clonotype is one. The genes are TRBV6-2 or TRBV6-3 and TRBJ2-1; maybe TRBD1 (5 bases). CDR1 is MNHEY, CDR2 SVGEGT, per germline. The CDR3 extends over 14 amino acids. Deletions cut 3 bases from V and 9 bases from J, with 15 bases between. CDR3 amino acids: CASSYKVLRGEQFF. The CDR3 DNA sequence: TGTGCCAGCAGTTATAAAGTCCTAAGGGGTGAGCAGTTCTTC.

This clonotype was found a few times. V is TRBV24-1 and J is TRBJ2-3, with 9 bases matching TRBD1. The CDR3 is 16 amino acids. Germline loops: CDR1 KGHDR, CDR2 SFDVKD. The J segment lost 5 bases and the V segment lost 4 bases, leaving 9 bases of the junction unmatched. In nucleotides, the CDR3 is TGTGCCACCAGTGACCGGGGACAGGGAATTGAAGATACGCAGTATTTT. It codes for CATSDRGQGIEDTQYF.

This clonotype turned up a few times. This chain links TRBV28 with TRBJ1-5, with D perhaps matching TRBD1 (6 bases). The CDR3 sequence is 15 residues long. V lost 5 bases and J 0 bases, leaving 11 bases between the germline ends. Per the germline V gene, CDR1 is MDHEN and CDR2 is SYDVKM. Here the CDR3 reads CASSRGKYSNQPQHF. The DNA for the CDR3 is TGTGCCAGCAGTAGGGGGAAATATAGCAATCAGCCCCAGCATTTT.

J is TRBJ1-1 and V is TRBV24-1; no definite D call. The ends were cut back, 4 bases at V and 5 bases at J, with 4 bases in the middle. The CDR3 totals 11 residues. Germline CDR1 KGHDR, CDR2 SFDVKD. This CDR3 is CATSEGTEAFF. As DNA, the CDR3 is TGTGCCACCAGTGAGGGAACTGAAGCTTTCTTT.

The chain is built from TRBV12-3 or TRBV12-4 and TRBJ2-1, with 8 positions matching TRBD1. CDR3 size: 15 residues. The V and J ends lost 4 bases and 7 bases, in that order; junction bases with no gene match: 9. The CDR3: CASSSRGRRKNEQFF. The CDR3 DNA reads TGTGCCAGCAGTTCCAGGGGGCGTCGTAAGAATGAGCAGTTCTTC.

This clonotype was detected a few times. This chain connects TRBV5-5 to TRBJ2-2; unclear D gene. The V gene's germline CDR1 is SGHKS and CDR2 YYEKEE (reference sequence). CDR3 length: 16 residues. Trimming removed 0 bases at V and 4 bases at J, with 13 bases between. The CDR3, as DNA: TGTGCCAGCAGCTTGGTACTAAACACCTTCACCGGGGAGCTGTTTTTT. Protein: CASSLVLNTFTGELFF.

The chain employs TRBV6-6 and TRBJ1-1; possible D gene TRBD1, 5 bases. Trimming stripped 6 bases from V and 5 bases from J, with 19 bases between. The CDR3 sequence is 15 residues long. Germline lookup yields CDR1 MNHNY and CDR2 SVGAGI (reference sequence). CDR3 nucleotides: TGTGCCAGCAGCCGACCAGGCGGGGGTGGGACTGAAGCTTTCTTT. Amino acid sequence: CASSRPGGGGTEAFF.

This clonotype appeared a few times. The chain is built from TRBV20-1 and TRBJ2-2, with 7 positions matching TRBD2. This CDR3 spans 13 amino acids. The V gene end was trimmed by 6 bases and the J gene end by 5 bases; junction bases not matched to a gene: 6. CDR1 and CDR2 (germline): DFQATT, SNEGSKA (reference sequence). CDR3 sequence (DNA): TGCAGTGCCTATTCGCGGGAGACCGGGGAGCTGTTTTTT. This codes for CSAYSRETGELFF.

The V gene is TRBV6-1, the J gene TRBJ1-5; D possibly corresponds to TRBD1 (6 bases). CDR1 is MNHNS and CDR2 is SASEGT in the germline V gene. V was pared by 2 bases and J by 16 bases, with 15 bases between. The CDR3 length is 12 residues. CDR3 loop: CASSERTVTRHF. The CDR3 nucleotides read TGTGCCAGCAGTGAAAGGACAGTTACTAGACATTTT.

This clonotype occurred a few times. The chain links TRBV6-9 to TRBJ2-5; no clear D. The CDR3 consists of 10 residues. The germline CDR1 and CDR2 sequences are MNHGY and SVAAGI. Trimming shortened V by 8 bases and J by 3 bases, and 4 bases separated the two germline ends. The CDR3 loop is CASPKETQYF. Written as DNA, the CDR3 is TGTGCCAGCCCAAAAGAGACCCAGTACTTC.